The 11 T cell receptor beta chains in this list originate from one sample, sequenced in a study of cytomegalovirus exposure and HLA in healthy donors. The study ran its PCR with 60 Vbeta and 13 Jbeta primers. Sequenced by immunoSEQ multiplex PCR; TCRdb stores in-frame clones only, minus some. The sample contains 110,000 to 150,000 clones, nearly 85% of which appear only once. The sequencing sample was made of PBMCs. These TCRs come from a male donor in good health and CMV-seronegative.

J is TRBJ2-5 and V is TRBV4-1; TRBD1 agrees at 8 bases. V was clipped by 1 base and J by 2 bases; unmatched bases: 9. Germline V gene lookup returns CDR1 MGHRA and CDR2 YSYEKL. This CDR3 region has 17 residues. The CDR3 here is CASSQAQFGTGQETQYF. The CDR3 DNA reads as TGCGCCAGCAGCCAAGCTCAGTTTGGGACAGGACAAGAGACCCAGTACTTC.

This sequence joins TRBV27 and TRBJ2-1; 10 positions match TRBD1. CDR1 MNHEY and CDR2 SMNVEV come from the germline V gene (reference sequence). The CDR3 length is 15 residues. V was clipped by 7 bases and J by 4 bases; unmatched bases: 7. This CDR3 reads CASISGTGAYNEQFF. The CDR3 DNA reads as TGTGCCAGCATTTCCGGGACAGGGGCGTACAATGAGCAGTTCTTC.

The chain uses TRBV9 and TRBJ2-2; 8 positions agree with TRBD1. Germline V CDR1 and CDR2: SGDLS, YYNGEE. The CDR3 consists of 16 residues. Trimming removed 4 bases from V and 0 bases from J; junction bases left unmatched: 5. CDR3 sequence reads: CASSPNRGTNTGELFF. For the CDR3, the DNA is TGTGCCAGCAGCCCTAACAGGGGGACGAACACCGGGGAGCTGTTTTTT.

The rearrangement joins TRBV7-9 to TRBJ2-7; 11 bases align to TRBD2. CDR1 and CDR2 (germline): SEHNR, FQNEAQ (reference sequence). V was pared by 5 bases and J by 0 bases, with 6 bases of the junction left unmatched. The CDR3 consists of 16 residues. The CDR3 reads CASSQGTSGLSYEQYF. CDR3 coding DNA: TGTGCCAGCAGCCAAGGGACTAGCGGTCTCTCCTACGAGCAGTACTTC.

The chain combines TRBV2 with TRBJ2-7; 7 bases fit TRBD2. Germline V gene data show CDR1 as SNHLY and CDR2 as FYNNEI. V dropped 8 bases and J dropped 3; count of bases not matched to a gene: 4. This CDR3 region has 12 residues. The CDR3 DNA reads as TGTGCCAGCCTGGCTAGCGGCTACGAGCAGTACTTC. It encodes CASLASGYEQYF.

The genes are TRBV7-9 and TRBJ1-2; D is perhaps TRBD1 (5 bases). Trimming removed 0 bases at V and 1 base at J, with 12 bases between. There are 16 residues in the CDR3. The germline gives CDR1 SEHNR, CDR2 FQNEAQ (reference sequence). The CDR3 DNA sequence: TGTGCCAGCAGCTTAGCGCCGGGGGTGGGTAACTATGGCTACACCTTC. It specifies CASSLAPGVGNYGYTF. Supplemented by reference TRBV7-9 and TRBJ1-2, the full variable domain reads DTGVSQNPRHKITKRGQNVTFRCDPISEHNRLYWYRQTLGQGPEFLTYFQNEAQLEKSRLLSDRFSAERPKGSFSTLEIQRTEQGDSAMYLCASSLAPGVGNYGYTFGSGTRLTVV.

The chain employs TRBV5-6 and TRBJ2-3, with 9 bases matching TRBD2. Germline loops: CDR1 SGHDT, CDR2 YYEEEE. The length of the CDR3 is 16 residues. Losses at the gene ends were 1 base for V and 8 bases for J; bases not matched to a gene: 11. CDR3 sequence (DNA): TGTGCCAGCAGCTTGAGCCGCGGGGGGGTCGAGGCTACGCAGTATTTT. Encoded protein: CASSLSRGGVEATQYF.

The chain carries TRBV19 and TRBJ2-5; perhaps TRBD1 as D (5 bases). The J call is doubtful: the DNA matches TRBJ2-7 better. Germline loops: CDR1 LNHDA, CDR2 SQIVND (reference sequence). The CDR3 runs to 13 residues. The CDR3 sequence is CASSRTRAYEQYF. In DNA form, the CDR3 reads TGTGCCAGTAGTAGGACAAGGGCCTACGAGCAGTACTTC.

Worth noting for this clone: The junction and the germline gene differ at one end; a read error may be behind it. The J gene is TRBJ2-5, the V gene TRBV7-7, with TRBD2 matching over 9 bases. The last part of the DNA fits TRBJ2-7 better; the J call may be wrong. CDR3 length: 20 residues. CDR1 and CDR2 (germline): SSHAT, FNYEAQ (reference sequence). This chain's CDR3 is CASSLIGLAGPYSERYEQYF. The CDR3 coding sequence is TGTGCTAGCAGCTTAATCGGGCTAGCGGGGCCATACTCGGAAAGATACGAGCAGTACTTC.

The genes are TRBV5-1 and TRBJ1-2, with D hard to call. Per germline, CDR1 SGHRS and CDR2 YFSETQ. The CDR3 spans 14 residues. V lost 0 bases and J lost 8, with 14 bases in between. The CDR3 spells CASSLEGRAGGYTF. The CDR3 DNA follows: TGCGCCAGCAGCTTGGAAGGACGGGCGGGCGGCTACACCTTC.

The chain carries TRBV19 and TRBJ2-5, with 10 bases lining up with TRBD2. Germline V gives CDR1 LNHDA, CDR2 SQIVND (reference sequence). The V gene end was trimmed by 7 bases and the J gene end by 1 base; junction bases not matched to a gene: 3. The CDR3 is 14 amino acids. The CDR3 bases are TGTGCCAGTAATCTAGCGGGAGCCCAAGAGACCCAGTACTTC. Protein product: CASNLAGAQETQYF.